The TCR beta chain described here comes from a study of PD-L1 blockade in urothelial cancer. Background on the study: Blood samples had a median of around 150,000 T cells.

The CDR3 sequence is 17 residues long. Germline V lookup: CDR1 MNHNS, CDR2 SASEGT. The V end lost 3 bases, the J end lost 0 bases, and 15 bases lay between the germline ends. In its sample, this clone was seen once. The protocol was immunoSEQ multiplex PCR, while the TCRdb copy is restricted to in-frame clones and leaves out a portion. The sample shows 60,000 to 85,000 clones, about nine tenths of them seen only once. This chain links TRBV6-1 with TRBJ1-5; the D gene is possibly TRBD1 (5 bases). The clonotype was recovered from a woman between 65 and 79 years old with urothelial cancer. The sequencing here drew on PBMCs, taken around atezolizumab (anti-PD-L1) treatment. CDR3 amino acids: CASSDLGVFYSNQPQHF. The CDR3 bases are TGTGCCAGCAGTGATCTAGGGGTTTTCTATAGCAATCAGCCCCAGCATTTT.